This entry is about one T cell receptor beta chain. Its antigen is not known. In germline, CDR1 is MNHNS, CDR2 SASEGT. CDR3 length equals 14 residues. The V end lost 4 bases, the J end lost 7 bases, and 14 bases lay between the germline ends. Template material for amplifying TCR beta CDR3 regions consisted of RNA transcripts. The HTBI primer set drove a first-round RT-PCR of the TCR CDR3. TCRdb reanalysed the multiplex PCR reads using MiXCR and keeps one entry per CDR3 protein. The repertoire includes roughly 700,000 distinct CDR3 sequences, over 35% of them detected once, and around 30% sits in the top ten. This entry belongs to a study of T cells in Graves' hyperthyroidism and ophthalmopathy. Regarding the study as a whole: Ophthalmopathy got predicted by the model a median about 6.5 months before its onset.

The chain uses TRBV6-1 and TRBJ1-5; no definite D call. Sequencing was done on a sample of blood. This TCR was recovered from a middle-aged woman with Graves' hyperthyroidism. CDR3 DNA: TGTGCCAGCAGTGCTATGGGAGGATCCCAGCCCCAGCATTTT. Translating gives CASSAMGGSQPQHF.